A selection of T cell receptor beta chains follows, all from one sample in a study of CD8 T cells in ankylosing spondylitis. TCRdb re-analysed the 5' RACE reads in MiXCR, keeping a single row per CDR3 protein. The sample includes about 330,000 distinct CDR3 sequences, 6.5% to 10% seen only once; the top ten take roughly 15%. Sequencing was carried out using blood, either unsorted or a sorted T cell fraction (not recorded which). Receptors were obtained from a male donor with ankylosing spondylitis. CDR3s include the opening cysteine and the closing phenylalanine or tryptophan. D genes are given only for firm matches. Clone size is shown for a subset of rows, as once, few, many or a class of expanded clone.

clone_size,j_call,v_call,d_call,cdr3_aa,cdr3_nt
few,TRBJ2-1,TRBV20-1,-,CSGHFFGREQFF,TGCAGTGGCCATTTTTTTGGAAGGGAGCAGTTCTTC
few,TRBJ1-1,TRBV7-9,-,CASSLPARGKRAFF,TGTGCCAGCAGCTTACCGGCCAGGGGAAAGCGAGCTTTCTTT
few,TRBJ2-2,TRBV12-3/TRBV12-4,-,CASSPNTGTGELFF,TGTGCCAGCAGCCCCAATACAGGCACCGGGGAGCTGTTTTTT
few,TRBJ2-1,TRBV5-6,TRBD1,CASSWNDRVSYNEQFF,TGTGCCAGCAGCTGGAATGACAGGGTTTCCTACAATGAGCAGTTCTTC
many,TRBJ2-1,TRBV28,-,CASTREYEQFF,TGTGCCAGCACACGCGAATATGAGCAGTTCTTC
few,TRBJ2-7,TRBV7-9,-,CASSLGVLSEQYF,TGTGCCAGCAGCTTAGGGGTTTTGTCGGAGCAGTACTTC
-,TRBJ2-1,TRBV7-8,TRBD2,CASTGGTPYNEQFF,TGTGCCAGCACCGGGGGGACTCCTTACAATGAGCAGTTCTTC
many,TRBJ2-2,TRBV4-3,-,CASSQDIRTFNTGELFF,TGCGCCAGCAGCCAAGATATTAGGACATTCAACACCGGGGAGCTGTTTTTT
-,TRBJ2-5,TRBV11-3,-,CASTDAWVRETQYF,TGTGCCAGCACCGACGCGTGGGTCCGCGAGACCCAGTACTTC
few,TRBJ2-5,TRBV4-2,TRBD2,CASSQVGLAASETQYF,TGTGCCAGCAGCCAAGTGGGACTAGCGGCTTCGGAGACCCAGTACTTC
-,TRBJ1-5,TRBV28,TRBD1,CASSSPDRGNQPQHF,TGTGCCAGCAGTTCCCCTGACAGGGGGAATCAGCCCCAGCATTTT
once,TRBJ2-7,TRBV6-1,-,CASSWGRFTYEQYF,TGTGCCAGCAGCTGGGGACGGTTTACCTACGAGCAGTACTTC
few,TRBJ2-3,TRBV20-1,TRBD2,CSATLASGGSTDTQYF,TGCAGTGCTACTCTGGCTAGCGGGGGGTCCACAGATACGCAGTATTTT
few,TRBJ2-3,TRBV9,-,CASSVGTSRTDTQYF,TGTGCCAGCAGTGTCGGGACTTCTCGCACAGATACGCAGTATTTT
-,TRBJ2-2,TRBV5-1,-,CASSLGDADGELFF,TGCGCCAGCAGCTTGGGGGATGCGGACGGGGAGCTGTTTTTT
few,TRBJ2-1,TRBV19,-,CASSISFYNEQFF,TGTGCCAGTAGTATCTCGTTCTACAATGAGCAGTTCTTC
many,TRBJ2-1,TRBV7-3,TRBD2,CASSSRPPGLAGGEQFF,TGTGCCAGCAGCTCCCGTCCGCCGGGACTAGCGGGAGGTGAGCAGTTCTTC
-,TRBJ2-2,TRBV12-5,-,CASGLGSWETGELFF,TGTGCTAGTGGTTTGGGATCGTGGGAAACCGGGGAGCTGTTTTTT
many,TRBJ1-1,TRBV27,TRBD1,CASSLGAGGTVNTEAFF,TGTGCCAGCAGTTTAGGGGCAGGGGGCACGGTGAACACTGAAGCTTTCTTT
-,TRBJ2-7,TRBV28,-,CASTGEGAQREQYF,TGTGCCAGCACCGGGGAAGGGGCGCAACGCGAGCAGTACTTC
few,TRBJ2-7,TRBV5-4,-,CASSSPGEQYF,TGTGCCAGCAGCTCCCCTGGCGAGCAGTACTTC
many,TRBJ1-2,TRBV6-5,-,CASSYTGYGYTF,TGTGCCAGCAGTTATACGGGCTATGGCTACACCTTC
many,TRBJ1-6,TRBV25-1,-,CASTSRTASPLHF,TGTGCCAGCACCTCCCGGACGGCTTCACCCCTCCACTTT
few,TRBJ2-1,TRBV7-2,TRBD2,CASRRASGGFYNEQFF,TGTGCCAGTAGAAGGGCTAGCGGGGGATTCTACAATGAGCAGTTCTTC
few,TRBJ2-7,TRBV7-2,-,CASSNGRSSYEQYF,TGTGCCAGCAGTAATGGACGGAGCTCCTACGAGCAGTACTTC
-,TRBJ2-7,TRBV6-5,-,CASSWVGTAYEQYF,TGTGCCAGCAGTTGGGTGGGGACGGCCTACGAGCAGTACTTC
-,TRBJ1-6,TRBV9,-,CASSVTTENSPLHF,TGTGCCAGCAGCGTAACGACTGAGAATTCACCCCTCCACTTT
-,TRBJ2-1,TRBV24-1,-,CATGDNYNEQFF,TGTGCCACCGGAGACAACTACAATGAGCAGTTCTTC
few,TRBJ2-7,TRBV15,-,CATSRDLGLGEQYF,TGTGCCACCAGCAGAGATCTAGGGTTAGGCGAGCAGTACTTC
many,TRBJ1-2,TRBV5-1,TRBD1,CASSSQGADYGYTF,TGCGCCAGCAGCTCACAGGGGGCAGACTATGGCTACACCTTC
few,TRBJ2-7,TRBV7-9,TRBD2,CASSLGGGRGSYEQYF,TGTGCCAGCAGCTTAGGTGGCGGGAGGGGTTCCTACGAGCAGTACTTC
few,TRBJ1-1,TRBV12-3/TRBV12-4,-,CASSLAPSEAFF,TGTGCCAGCAGTTTAGCCCCCTCTGAAGCTTTCTTT
few,TRBJ2-5,TRBV5-1,-,CASSWTGRGGETQYF,TGCGCCAGCAGCTGGACCGGGAGAGGGGGAGAGACCCAGTACTTC
-,TRBJ2-1,TRBV9,TRBD1,CASSVVEGADNEQFF,TGTGCCAGCAGCGTAGTCGAGGGGGCGGACAATGAGCAGTTCTTC
-,TRBJ2-5,TRBV5-1,TRBD2,CASSSQPQREGGGETQYF,TGCGCCAGCAGCTCCCAACCCCAGCGGGAGGGAGGCGGGGAGACCCAGTACTTC